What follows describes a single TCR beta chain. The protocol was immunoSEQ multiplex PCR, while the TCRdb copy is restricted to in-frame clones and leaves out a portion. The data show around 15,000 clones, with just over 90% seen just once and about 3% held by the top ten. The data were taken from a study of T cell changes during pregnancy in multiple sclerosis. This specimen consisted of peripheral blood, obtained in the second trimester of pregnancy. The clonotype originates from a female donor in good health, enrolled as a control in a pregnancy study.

The CDR3 protein is CASSQVVRQPYNEQFF. The CDR3 nucleotides are TGTGCCAGCAGCCAAGTCGTACGACAGCCCTACAATGAGCAGTTCTTC. The chain uses TRBV4-2 and TRBJ2-1; D is perhaps TRBD1 (5 bases). Germline values: CDR1 LGHNA, CDR2 YNFKEQ. V shed 1 base and J shed 2 bases, with 12 bases lying between them. This CDR3 is built from 16 residues.